Below are 9 T cell receptor beta chains sequenced from a single sample in a study of T cells in Graves' hyperthyroidism and ophthalmopathy. The source material, RNA transcripts, was used to amplify TCR beta CDR3 regions. The TCR CDR3 was amplified in a first-round RT-PCR using the HTBI primer set. TCRdb ran MiXCR on the multiplex PCR reads and lists one entry per CDR3 protein. The sample has hundreds of thousands of distinct CDR3 sequences, 14% to 15% seen once. What was sequenced was blood. All receptors derive from a man aged 18 to 29 with Graves' ophthalmopathy.

This clonotype was detected many times. The chain combines TRBV24-1 with TRBJ2-5; 10 bases are a match to TRBD1. The V and J ends lost 4 bases and 5 bases, in that order; junction bases with no gene match: 9. Germline-derived CDR1 and CDR2 are KGHDR and SFDVKD. This CDR3 comprises 16 residues. This CDR3 is CATSDPRTGGAETQYF. In DNA form, the CDR3 reads TGTGCCACCAGTGACCCCCGGACAGGGGGAGCGGAGACCCAGTACTTC.

This chain links TRBV19 with TRBJ1-2, with a possible D match to TRBD1 (6 bases). Between the trimmed V and J ends, which lost 7 bases and 3 bases, there was a span of 15 bases. The CDR3 sequence is 14 residues long. Germline V CDR1 and CDR2: LNHDA, SQIVND (reference sequence). The CDR3 region is CASTPGQFYYGYTF. The CDR3 DNA reads as TGTGCCAGTACCCCCGGACAGTTTTACTATGGCTACACCTTC.

This clonotype was seen many times. V and J are TRBV7-9 and TRBJ2-2; D possibly corresponds to TRBD1 (6 bases). The germline gives CDR1 SEHNR, CDR2 FQNEAQ (reference sequence). V shed 5 bases and J shed 4 bases, with 17 bases lying between them. This CDR3 has 16 amino acids. The CDR3: CASSLGRGAGTGELFF. As DNA, the CDR3 is TGTGCCAGCAGCCTCGGCAGGGGTGCTGGCACCGGGGAGCTGTTTTTT.

The chain carries TRBV27 and TRBJ2-7; weak D call: TRBD2 (6 bases). Germline values: CDR1 MNHEY, CDR2 SMNVEV (reference sequence). V shed 5 bases and J shed 3 bases, with 11 bases lying between them. The CDR3 covers 13 residues. For the CDR3, the DNA is TGTGCCAGCAGTCAGGGACTCCACTACGAGCAGTACTTC. This translates into CASSQGLHYEQYF.

This clonotype was found many times. This rearrangement joins TRBV9 to TRBJ2-1; 8 bases map to TRBD2. The CDR3 has 15 residues. Trimming at V came to 0 bases and at J to 8 bases, leaving 7 bases not matched to a gene. The germline CDR1 and CDR2 sequences are SGDLS and YYNGEE. The CDR3 region is CASSVEGLDLDEQFF. CDR3 in DNA: TGTGCCAGCAGCGTAGAGGGACTAGATCTGGATGAGCAGTTCTTC.

The chain recombines TRBV12-3 or TRBV12-4 with TRBJ2-5; 10 bases agree with TRBD1. This CDR3 region has 17 residues. V lost 6 bases, J lost 5 bases, and 15 bases stayed unmatched. CDR3 DNA: TGTGCCAGCAGCTTCCCGGGACAGGGGAACCGAGGCGAGACCCAGTACTTC. It encodes CASSFPGQGNRGETQYF.

Comments on this clonotype: This may be a read error, as it is one base from a much larger clone. The chain uses TRBV20-1 and TRBJ2-5; 9 bases line up with TRBD2. Germline CDR1 and CDR2: DFQATT and SNEGSKA (reference sequence). This CDR3 has 12 residues. CDR3 amino acids: CCGRGGKETRYF. The CDR3 nucleotides read TGCTGTGGGCGGGGGGGTAAAGAGACCCGGTACTTC.

The chain couples TRBV2 to TRBJ1-1; no definite D call. Germline values: CDR1 SNHLY, CDR2 FYNNEI. The CDR3 has 15 amino acids. The germline V and J ends were trimmed by 4 bases and 1 base, with 13 bases remaining between them. CDR3: CASSGQTRKNTEAFF. As DNA, the CDR3 is TGTGCCAGCAGTGGCCAGACAAGAAAGAACACTGAAGCTTTCTTT.

This chain uses TRBV6-1 with TRBJ2-6; no definite D call. The CDR3 totals 15 residues. V was shortened by 6 bases and J by 0 bases, with 9 bases between the two germline ends. Germline CDR1 reads MNHNS; CDR2 reads SASEGT. The DNA of the CDR3 is TGTGCCAGCAGAACCCAGGTCTCTGGGGCCAACGTCCTGACTTTC. Protein sequence: CASRTQVSGANVLTF.